Listed below are T cell receptor beta chains from one sample, sequenced in a study of T cell repertoires in cytomegalovirus infection. TCRdb processed the reads anew with MiXCR; each CDR3 protein has one entry. The profile shows around 770,000 distinct CDR3 sequences, 25% to 35% of them singletons. No antigens are known for them. The sample was cultured CD8+ T cells from PBMCs, taken from culture after CMV antigen stimulation. These receptors were collected from a human donor in good health (CMV status not recorded). Some clones in this sample may be carry-over from other donors' samples. The CDR3 runs from the conserved cysteine through the conserved F or W. The size entry is marked missing in some rows and otherwise reads once, few, many or a size class.

v_call,j_call,clone_size,cdr3_aa
TRBV19,TRBJ1-5,-,CASNVGGSQPQHF
TRBV28,TRBJ1-5,few,CASSKTVSGGGNQPQHF
TRBV10-3,TRBJ1-5,few,CAISESGGNNSNQPQHF
TRBV7-2,TRBJ2-1,many,CASSLGFGGTEQFF
TRBV5-1,TRBJ2-2,-,CASSLEGDTGELFF
TRBV12-3/TRBV12-4,TRBJ2-7,-,CASSYTGVHTYEQYF
TRBV27,TRBJ2-5,few,CASSLGEDQETQYF
TRBV5-1,TRBJ1-6,-,CASSLRGGHSYNSPLHF
TRBV7-9,TRBJ2-7,many,CASSPSGTASYEQYF
TRBV9,TRBJ2-4,-,CASSVGQKNIQYF
TRBV19,TRBJ2-1,-,CASSRLAGSLYNEQFF